Each of the 31 T cell receptor beta chains below was sequenced from the same sample in a study of technical replicates of blood from a few donors. TCRdb keeps only in-frame clones here, not all; method: immunoSEQ multiplex PCR. Seen here are tens of thousands of clones, more than 85% observed once, and the top ten hold 4.7%. Specimen: PBMCs. These receptors came from a human donor in good health. Some clones in this sample may be carry-over from other donors' samples.

Concerning this clone: Other DNA sequences in the same sample also yield this CDR3. The chain links TRBV5-1 to TRBJ2-7, with a tentative D call TRBD1 (5 bases). V was trimmed by 0 bases and J by 2 bases, leaving 9 bases between them. Per germline, CDR1 SGHRS and CDR2 YFSETQ. The CDR3 runs to 14 residues. The CDR3 loop reads CASSLGGRAYEQYF. CDR3 nucleotides: TGCGCCAGCAGCTTGGGGGGCCGGGCCTACGAGCAGTACTTC.

The V and J genes are TRBV19 and TRBJ2-4, with 11 bases fitting TRBD2. Per the germline V gene, CDR1 is LNHDA and CDR2 is SQIVND (reference sequence). V dropped 3 bases and J dropped 0; count of bases not matched to a gene: 10. The CDR3 extends over 19 amino acids. The chain's CDR3 is CASSITSGGDKLAKNIQYF. As DNA, the CDR3 is TGTGCCAGTAGTATTACTAGCGGGGGAGATAAACTAGCCAAAAACATTCAGTACTTC.

V is TRBV2 and J is TRBJ2-7; D may be TRBD2 (6 bases). The CDR3 sequence is 13 residues long. From germline, CDR1 is SNHLY and CDR2 FYNNEI. V lost 6 bases to trimming and J lost 2 bases, with 11 bases between them. The CDR3 reads CASRGLLTYEQYF. The CDR3 coding sequence is TGTGCCAGCAGGGGACTTCTAACCTACGAGCAGTACTTC.

The chain recombines TRBV6-5 with TRBJ2-3; D is unclear. CDR3 length: 15 amino acids. The V end was cut by 0 bases, the J end by 2 bases, with 9 bases between. Germline values: CDR1 MNHEY, CDR2 SVGAGI. The CDR3 DNA is TGTGCCAGCAGTTACTCTGGCAGGTACACAGATACGCAGTATTTT. Translating gives CASSYSGRYTDTQYF.

This chain joins TRBV6-1 and TRBJ1-1; 9 nucleotides agree with TRBD1. The ends lost 6 bases at V and 6 bases at J; junction bases unmatched: 11. The CDR3 covers 15 residues. From germline, CDR1 is MNHNS and CDR2 SASEGT. CDR3 region: CASSVEQGARAEAFF. The CDR3 region has the DNA TGTGCCAGCAGCGTTGAACAGGGGGCGCGGGCTGAAGCTTTCTTT.

The chain employs TRBV19 and TRBJ1-1, with 7 bases fitting TRBD1. The trim removed 2 bases at V and 1 base at J, leaving 1 base unmatched. This CDR3 is built from 14 residues. CDR1 and CDR2 (germline): LNHDA, SQIVND (reference sequence). CDR3 nucleotide sequence: TGTGCCAGTAGTATAACAGGGGCGAACACTGAAGCTTTCTTT. This gives the protein CASSITGANTEAFF. Together with reference TRBV19 and TRBJ1-1, the CDR3 gives the full variable domain: DGGITQSPKYLFRKEGQNVTLSCEQNLNHDAMYWYRQDPGQGLRLIYYSQIVNDFQKGDIAEGYSVSREKKESFPLTVTSAQKNPTAFYLCASSITGANTEAFFGQGTRLTVV.

The gene calls are TRBV5-1 and TRBJ1-6; possibly TRBD1 for D (5 bases). V lost 0 bases and J lost 9, with 13 bases in between. Germline loops: CDR1 SGHRS, CDR2 YFSETQ. The CDR3 length is 15 residues. CDR3 sequence: CASSLVAGSGSPLHF. The CDR3 DNA is TGCGCCAGCAGCTTGGTGGCAGGGTCAGGTTCACCCCTCCACTTT.

This sequence joins TRBV7-3 and TRBJ2-4; 11 bases are a match to TRBD1. Per the germline V gene, CDR1 is SGHTA and CDR2 is FQGTGA. The ends lost 0 bases at V and 6 bases at J; junction bases unmatched: 1. The CDR3 totals 15 residues. Here the CDR3 DNA reads TGTGCCAGCAGCTTAACCGGGACAGGGGGAAACATTCAGTACTTC. Translation gives CASSLTGTGGNIQYF.

This clone showed up just once. This sequence joins TRBV10-3 and TRBJ1-1, with 10 bases matching TRBD1. Unmatched junction bases numbered 10, after V lost 7 bases and J lost 5 bases. The CDR3 sequence is 15 residues long. Germline V gene data show CDR1 as ENHRY and CDR2 as SYGVKD. The CDR3 DNA is TGTGCCATCATTCCCGGGACAGGGGCCGGGACTGAAGCTTTCTTT. Translation gives CAIIPGTGAGTEAFF.

This clone was found once. V usage is TRBV6-5 and J usage is TRBJ1-1, with D possibly TRBD1 on 6 matching bases. CDR1 is MNHEY, CDR2 SVGAGI, per germline. This CDR3 comprises 14 residues. With 3 bases removed from V and 4 bases from J, the gap between germline ends came to 12 bases. This CDR3 reads CASSYEGGSTEAFF. The CDR3 nucleotides read TGTGCCAGCAGTTATGAGGGGGGGAGCACTGAAGCTTTCTTT.

The rearrangement joins TRBV5-1 to TRBJ2-5; 10 nucleotides agree with TRBD2. The germline V gene encodes CDR1 SGHRS and CDR2 YFSETQ. V dropped 4 bases and J dropped 7; count of bases not matched to a gene: 10. This CDR3 region has 15 residues. The DNA of the CDR3 is TGCGCCAGCAGCCCGGGCGGGACTAGCGATGGGACCCAGTACTTC. Translated, it gives CASSPGGTSDGTQYF.

The chain recombines TRBV19 with TRBJ2-2; D may be TRBD2 (5 bases). The CDR3 has 13 residues. Germline assignment: CDR1 LNHDA and CDR2 SQIVND (reference sequence). Deletions cut 3 bases from V and 5 bases from J, with 7 bases between. The CDR3 nucleotides read TGTGCCAGTAGTATCCCGGGGACCGGGGAGCTGTTTTTT. This gives the protein CASSIPGTGELFF.

The J gene is TRBJ2-1, the V gene TRBV7-7, with D possibly being TRBD2 (6 bases). With 4 bases removed from V and 5 bases from J, the gap between germline ends came to 12 bases. From germline, CDR1 is SSHAT and CDR2 FNYEAQ (reference sequence). The CDR3 sequence is 14 residues long. The CDR3 loop is CASSSRDFDNEQFF. The CDR3 DNA is TGTGCCAGCAGCTCGAGGGACTTCGACAATGAGCAGTTCTTC.

The rearrangement links TRBV5-4 to TRBJ1-2; no definite D call. The CDR3 is 13 amino acids. V lost 0 bases and J 7 bases, leaving 10 bases between the germline ends. CDR1 and CDR2 (germline): SGHNT, YYREEE (reference sequence). Written as DNA, the CDR3 is TGTGCCAGCAGCTTGGTGGCAGAATCTGGCTACACCTTC. Residues: CASSLVAESGYTF.

This clone appeared once. The V call is TRBV7-2, the J call TRBJ2-7; 12 positions match TRBD1. V lost 0 bases and J lost 7; bases outside the gene matches: 7. The CDR3 covers 16 residues. CDR1 and CDR2 (germline): SGHTA, FQGNSA. The CDR3 coding sequence is TGTGCCAGCAGCTTAGCCGGGACAGGGGGCGCGGGGGAGCAGTACTTC. Its protein product is CASSLAGTGGAGEQYF. The full variable domain, completed using reference TRBV7-2 and TRBJ2-7, is GAGVSQSPSNKVTEKGKDVELRCDPISGHTALYWYRQSLGQGLEFLIYFQGNSAPDKSGLPSDRFSAERTGGSVSTLTIQRTQQEDSAVYLCASSLAGTGGAGEQYFGPGTRLTVT.

This sequence joins TRBV4-3 and TRBJ2-5, with a weak D call TRBD2 (6 bases). With 0 bases removed from V and 2 bases from J, the gap between germline ends came to 10 bases. The V gene's germline CDR1 is LGHNA and CDR2 YSLEER. The CDR3 has 15 amino acids. The CDR3 is CASSQDGRGQETQYF. The CDR3 region has the DNA TGCGCCAGCAGCCAAGACGGGCGGGGTCAAGAGACCCAGTACTTC.

The gene calls are TRBV2 and TRBJ2-3; 10 bases match TRBD2. Per the germline V gene, CDR1 is SNHLY and CDR2 is FYNNEI. The V and J ends lost 1 base and 3 bases, in that order; junction bases with no gene match: 4. The CDR3 totals 16 residues. The CDR3 is CASSEGSGRRTDTQYF. CDR3 DNA sequence: TGTGCCAGCAGTGAAGGTAGCGGGAGGAGAACAGATACGCAGTATTTT. The whole variable domain, remainder taken from reference TRBV2 and TRBJ2-3, is EPEVTQTPSHQVTQMGQEVILRCVPISNHLYFYWYRQILGQKVEFLVSFYNNEISEKSEIFDDQFSVERPDGSNFTLKIRSTKLEDSAMYFCASSEGSGRRTDTQYFGPGTRLTVL.

The chain carries TRBV4-3 and TRBJ1-3; D may be TRBD1 (5 bases). CDR1 LGHNA and CDR2 YSLEER come from the germline V gene. Trimming cost V 0 bases and J 4 bases, with 13 bases left between them. The CDR3 has 16 amino acids. The CDR3 reads CASSQDWGGLGNTIYF. CDR3 nucleotides: TGCGCCAGCAGCCAAGATTGGGGGGGGTTGGGAAACACCATATATTTT.

V usage is TRBV1 and J usage is TRBJ2-7; the DNA was not compared with TRBD1, the D call given in the table. TRBV1 is given as a pseudogene. CDR3 length equals 17 residues. The CDR3 nucleotides read TGCACCAGCAGCCCAGGGGGGGTGGGCAGGGGGCTGTACGAGCAGTACTTC. Its translation: CTSSPGGVGRGLYEQYF.

V gene TRBV5-1 combines with J gene TRBJ2-1; D is unclear. Germline CDR1 SGHRS, CDR2 YFSETQ. The CDR3 covers 15 residues. V lost 1 base and J lost 0, with 8 bases in between. The CDR3 is CASSLKTDSYNEQFF. As DNA, the CDR3 is TGCGCCAGCAGCTTGAAAACAGACTCCTACAATGAGCAGTTCTTC.

V is TRBV5-1 and J is TRBJ2-6; D not resolved. Germline V gene data show CDR1 as SGHRS and CDR2 as YFSETQ. V lost 0 bases and J 0 bases, leaving 13 bases between the germline ends. This CDR3 is built from 18 residues. In DNA, the CDR3 is TGCGCCAGCAGCTTGGTAACAGATCCTTACTCTGGGGCCAACGTCCTGACTTTC. Amino acids: CASSLVTDPYSGANVLTF.

In nucleotides, the CDR3 is TGTGCCAGCAGCTTCGGGGACTCCGGGACAGGCGGCGAGCAGTACTTC. Translation: CASSFGDSGTGGEQYF. This chain joins TRBV12-1 and TRBJ2-7; the D call of TRBD1 is as the table states it, not checked on the DNA. TRBV12-1 has pseudogene status. This CDR3 region has 16 residues.

The chain uses TRBV19 and TRBJ2-7; 8 nucleotides match TRBD1. V lost 6 bases and J lost 2; bases outside the gene matches: 12. This CDR3 has 16 residues. CDR1 and CDR2 (germline): LNHDA, SQIVND (reference sequence). This chain's CDR3 is CASSEKTGGRPYEQYF. In DNA, the CDR3 is TGTGCCAGTAGCGAAAAAACAGGGGGTAGACCCTACGAGCAGTACTTC.

J is TRBJ1-1 and V is TRBV4-3; TRBD1 aligns across 7 bases. V shed 4 bases and J 1 base; nucleotides not matched to a gene: 6. The CDR3 spans 15 residues. CDR1 is LGHNA and CDR2 is YSLEER in the germline V gene. The CDR3 loop is CASSPSDRRNTEAFF. The CDR3 DNA reads as TGCGCCAGCAGCCCATCGGACAGGCGGAACACTGAAGCTTTCTTT.

The chain joins TRBV4-1 to TRBJ2-5; D perhaps matches TRBD2 (6 bases). Per the germline V gene, CDR1 is MGHRA and CDR2 is YSYEKL. This CDR3 has 16 residues. V dropped 0 bases and J dropped 5 bases, with 16 bases sitting between them. The CDR3 loop reads CASSQEWGREVETQYF. The CDR3 coding sequence is TGCGCCAGCAGCCAAGAGTGGGGCAGGGAGGTCGAGACCCAGTACTTC.

The chain couples TRBV7-9 to TRBJ2-1; 9 positions agree with TRBD1. The germline CDR1 and CDR2 sequences are SEHNR and FQNEAQ (reference sequence). The CDR3 spans 14 residues. V was clipped by 3 bases and J by 7 bases; unmatched bases: 4. CDR3 coding DNA: TGTGCCAGCAGCTTCCGGGACAGGGTTAATGAGCAGTTCTTC. Its translation: CASSFRDRVNEQFF.

CDR3 nucleotide sequence: TGTGCCAGCAGCTTAGTCCTAGCTAGAGAGACCCAGTACTTC. Its translation: CASSLVLARETQYF. The rearrangement links TRBV7-2 to TRBJ2-5; TRBD2 is a possible D gene (5 bases). The germline V gene has CDR1 SGHTA and CDR2 FQGNSA. This CDR3 has 14 residues. V lost 1 base to trimming and J lost 4 bases, with 10 bases between them. Complete variable domain (other parts from reference TRBV7-2 and TRBJ2-5): GAGVSQSPSNKVTEKGKDVELRCDPISGHTALYWYRQSLGQGLEFLIYFQGNSAPDKSGLPSDRFSAERTGGSVSTLTIQRTQQEDSAVYLCASSLVLARETQYFGPGTRLLVL.

This clone was recorded only once. The chain has TRBV19 and TRBJ2-3; TRBD2 matches 9 bases. The germline V gene encodes CDR1 LNHDA and CDR2 SQIVND (reference sequence). The CDR3 contains 19 residues. Unmatched junction bases numbered 13, after V lost 3 bases and J lost 0 bases. CDR3 DNA: TGTGCCAGTAGTATCGAGTCTAGCGGGGTGGACTCTAGCACAGATACGCAGTATTTT. It yields the protein CASSIESSGVDSSTDTQYF. Full variable domain (missing parts from reference TRBV19 and TRBJ2-3): DGGITQSPKYLFRKEGQNVTLSCEQNLNHDAMYWYRQDPGQGLRLIYYSQIVNDFQKGDIAEGYSVSREKKESFPLTVTSAQKNPTAFYLCASSIESSGVDSSTDTQYFGPGTRLTVL.

The chain employs TRBV6-5 and TRBJ2-1, with 7 positions matching TRBD2. Germline assignment: CDR1 MNHEY and CDR2 SVGAGI. CDR3 size: 15 residues. Losses at the gene ends were 8 bases for V and 3 bases for J; bases not matched to a gene: 10. In nucleotides, the CDR3 is TGTGCCAGCCATTTGGGGGGGGGAGGCTACAATGAGCAGTTCTTC. Its protein is CASHLGGGGYNEQFF.

The gene calls are TRBV7-2 and TRBJ2-3; 9 nucleotides match TRBD2. The CDR3 is 15 amino acids. Germline assignment: CDR1 SGHTA and CDR2 FQGNSA. With 4 bases clipped from V and 4 bases from J, the junction kept 6 bases outside the gene matches. The CDR3 DNA is TGTGCCAGCAGCTACCCCCGCGGGGGGGCAGATACGCAGTATTTT. Protein sequence: CASSYPRGGADTQYF. The complete variable domain, with remaining parts taken from reference TRBV7-2 and TRBJ2-3, reads GAGVSQSPSNKVTEKGKDVELRCDPISGHTALYWYRQSLGQGLEFLIYFQGNSAPDKSGLPSDRFSAERTGGSVSTLTIQRTQQEDSAVYLCASSYPRGGADTQYFGPGTRLTVL.

This chain uses TRBV29-1 with TRBJ2-5, with 7 bases fitting TRBD2. Germline V gene data show CDR1 as SQVTM and CDR2 as ANQGSEA. The CDR3 runs 14 residues. V dropped 4 bases and J dropped 2; count of bases not matched to a gene: 7. The CDR3 DNA reads TGCAGCGTTGCGGGAGGACGGATACAAGAGACCCAGTACTTC. Residues: CSVAGGRIQETQYF.